These 22 T cell receptor beta chains originate from one sample sequenced in a study of blood T cell repertoires in COVID-19. Profiled with immunoSEQ multiplex PCR; TCRdb holds only in-frame clones, not every one. The sample carries about 190,000 clones, more than 60% recorded once. The specimen sequenced was peripheral blood. Receptors were obtained from a man between 50 and 59 years old who had recovered from COVID-19.

The chain carries TRBV28 and TRBJ2-1; 9 bases fit TRBD2. The CDR3 totals 14 residues. CDR1 and CDR2 (germline): MDHEN, SYDVKM. J was trimmed by 7 bases and V by 4 bases; bases with no gene match: 5. In DNA form, the CDR3 reads TGTGCCAGCAGTTCTGGCGGGGGGGGGAATGAGCAGTTCTTC. Translated: CASSSGGGGNEQFF.

The rearrangement joins TRBV11-2 to TRBJ1-1; possibly TRBD1 for D (6 bases). Germline V gene lookup returns CDR1 SGHAT and CDR2 FQNNGV. The CDR3 is 16 amino acids. With 5 bases removed from V and 4 bases from J, the gap between germline ends came to 20 bases. The CDR3 is CASSPGVRGLGTEAFF. DNA for the CDR3: TGTGCCAGCAGCCCAGGGGTGCGGGGGCTGGGCACTGAAGCTTTCTTT.

The rearrangement links TRBV11-2 to TRBJ2-2; TRBD2 agrees at 8 bases. V trimming: 3 bases; J trimming: 4 bases; junction bases outside the gene matches: 10. The CDR3 totals 17 residues. The germline V gene encodes CDR1 SGHAT and CDR2 FQNNGV. The CDR3 DNA reads as TGTGCCAGCAGCTTCCCCCGGGAGGGCCGGAGCACCGGGGAGCTGTTTTTT. Its translation: CASSFPREGRSTGELFF.

This clone came up a few times. The sample contains more than one DNA sequence encoding this CDR3. The chain carries TRBV7-3 and TRBJ2-3, with D possibly being TRBD2 (5 bases). V was pared by 3 bases and J by 6 bases, with 13 bases between. The CDR3 loop spans 14 amino acids. From germline, CDR1 is SGHTA and CDR2 FQGTGA. CDR3: CASSLRVAPDTQYF. The CDR3 DNA reads as TGTGCCAGCAGCTTGAGGGTCGCACCGGATACGCAGTATTTT.

V gene TRBV18 combines with J gene TRBJ2-3; 9 positions match TRBD1. The CDR3 runs 16 residues. Germline CDR1 reads KGHSH; CDR2 reads LQKENI. After removal of 4 bases from V and 4 bases from J, the junction contained 9 bases not matched to a gene. The CDR3 nucleotides are TGTGCCAGCTCACGCTCGGGACAGGGAGGGCCAGATACGCAGTATTTT. It is translated as CASSRSGQGGPDTQYF.

The table lists this clone with a count of one. V usage is TRBV12-5 and J usage is TRBJ2-3; D may be TRBD2 (6 bases). V lost 5 bases, J lost 5 bases, and 8 bases lay in between. The CDR3 spans 12 residues. The germline gives CDR1 LGHNT, CDR2 FRNRAP. CDR3 residues: CASGPGEDTQYF. In DNA, the CDR3 is TGTGCTAGTGGTCCGGGGGAAGATACGCAGTATTTT.

The chain uses TRBV4-3 and TRBJ1-5; 9 nucleotides agree with TRBD1. From germline, CDR1 is LGHNA and CDR2 YSLEER. The CDR3 is made up of 14 amino acids. V was clipped by 4 bases and J by 7 bases; unmatched bases: 5. This CDR3 is CASSRTGGGQPQHF. In DNA form, the CDR3 reads TGCGCCAGCAGCCGAACAGGGGGCGGGCAGCCCCAGCATTTT.

The V call is TRBV27, the J call TRBJ2-1, with 9 bases aligning to TRBD2. The CDR3 has 15 residues. V lost 6 bases and J lost 3; bases outside the gene matches: 6. Germline lookup yields CDR1 MNHEY and CDR2 SMNVEV (reference sequence). CDR3 protein: CASRVGLANYNEQFF. The CDR3 DNA reads as TGTGCCAGCAGAGTAGGACTAGCGAACTACAATGAGCAGTTCTTC.

The rearrangement uses TRBV19 and TRBJ2-5, with 8 bases matching TRBD1. Germline-derived CDR1 and CDR2 are LNHDA and SQIVND (reference sequence). The CDR3 extends over 15 amino acids. J lost 4 bases, V lost 4 bases, and 8 bases had no gene match. The CDR3 DNA reads as TGTGCCAGTAGTAGAAATCCCGACAGGGGAGAGACCCAGTACTTC. Translation gives CASSRNPDRGETQYF.

For the CDR3, the DNA is TGTGCCAGCAGCCAGTACCTCACAGATACGCAGTATTTT. It is translated as CASSQYLTDTQYF. This chain connects TRBV7-2 to TRBJ2-3; D is uncertain. The CDR3 has 13 residues. The ends were cut back, 5 bases at V and 2 bases at J, with 8 bases in the middle. Germline V gene sequence: CDR1 SGHTA, CDR2 FQGNSA.

This chain uses TRBV27 with TRBJ1-1; 8 nucleotides match TRBD1. V dropped 5 bases and J dropped 4; count of bases not matched to a gene: 6. CDR3 length: 14 residues. Germline V gene lookup returns CDR1 MNHEY and CDR2 SMNVEV (reference sequence). CDR3 sequence (DNA): TGTGCCAGCAGTCTTTTTGACAGGGGCACTGAAGCTTTCTTT. Its translation is CASSLFDRGTEAFF.

As DNA, the CDR3 is TGTGCCAGCTCACCGGGACTAGCGGACACCGGGGAGCTGTTTTTT. It yields the protein CASSPGLADTGELFF. The V and J genes are TRBV18 and TRBJ2-2, with TRBD2 matching 11 bases. From germline, CDR1 is KGHSH and CDR2 LQKENI. Trimming cost V 3 bases and J 3 bases; bases outside gene matches: 0. CDR3 size: 15 residues.

This clone was observed a handful of times. The chain employs TRBV19 and TRBJ1-6, with TRBD1 identical over 8 bases. Germline V gene sequence: CDR1 LNHDA, CDR2 SQIVND (reference sequence). This CDR3 comprises 14 residues. The J segment lost 10 bases and the V segment lost 7 bases, leaving 9 bases of the junction unmatched. The CDR3 coding sequence is TGTGCCAGTACGGGAGACAGGGGTCTCTCACCCCTCCACTTT. Amino acid sequence: CASTGDRGLSPLHF. Supplemented by reference TRBV19 and TRBJ1-6, the full variable domain reads DGGITQSPKYLFRKEGQNVTLSCEQNLNHDAMYWYRQDPGQGLRLIYYSQIVNDFQKGDIAEGYSVSREKKESFPLTVTSAQKNPTAFYLCASTGDRGLSPLHFGNGTRLTVT.

CDR3 nucleotides: TGTGCCATCAGTGAGCCCAGGGTCTACAATGAGCAGTTCTTC. Amino acid sequence: CAISEPRVYNEQFF. This chain uses TRBV10-3 with TRBJ2-1; possible D gene TRBD1, 5 bases. V lost 2 bases to trimming and J lost 3 bases, with 8 bases between them. The CDR3 consists of 14 residues. The V gene's germline CDR1 is ENHRY and CDR2 SYGVKD.

V usage is TRBV3-1 (or the pseudogene TRBV3-2) and J usage is TRBJ1-1; 8 bases line up with TRBD1. The CDR3 is made up of 13 amino acids. Per germline, CDR1 LGHDT and CDR2 YNNKEL (reference sequence). The V segment lost 4 bases and the J segment 6 bases; nucleotides outside the gene matches: 4. CDR3 sequence reads: CASSRRTGSEAFF. CDR3 DNA sequence: TGTGCCAGCAGCCGACGGACAGGGTCTGAAGCTTTCTTT.

The gene calls are TRBV5-6 and TRBJ2-7; 13 nucleotides align to TRBD2. In germline, CDR1 is SGHDT, CDR2 YYEEEE. This CDR3 comprises 16 residues. V lost 5 bases to trimming and J lost 3 bases; unmatched junction nucleotides: 8. DNA for the CDR3: TGTGCCAGCAGGACTAGCGGGAGGAGAAGCGACTACGAGCAGTACTTC. This gives the protein CASRTSGRRSDYEQYF. Based on the CDR3 plus reference TRBV5-6 and TRBJ2-7, the full variable domain is DAGVTQSPTHLIKTRGQQVTLRCSPKSGHDTVSWYQQALGQGPQFIFQYYEEEERQRGNFPDRFSGHQFPNYSSELNVNALLLGDSALYLCASRTSGRRSDYEQYFGPGTRLTVT.

The rearrangement joins TRBV7-9 to TRBJ2-2; TRBD2 agrees at 8 bases. CDR1 SEHNR and CDR2 FQNEAQ come from the germline V gene (reference sequence). This CDR3 spans 14 amino acids. The V and J ends lost 4 bases and 6 bases, in that order; junction bases with no gene match: 4. The CDR3: CASSYSGIAGELFF. For the CDR3, the DNA is TGTGCCAGCAGCTATAGCGGGATCGCCGGGGAGCTGTTTTTT. Filled out from reference TRBV7-9 and TRBJ2-2, the complete variable domain reads DTGVSQNPRHKITKRGQNVTFRCDPISEHNRLYWYRQTLGQGPEFLTYFQNEAQLEKSRLLSDRFSAERPKGSFSTLEIQRTEQGDSAMYLCASSYSGIAGELFFGEGSRLTVL.

The V gene is TRBV24-1, the J gene TRBJ2-7; 7 nucleotides align to TRBD2. The CDR3 has 15 amino acids. Germline CDR1 is KGHDR and CDR2 is SFDVKD. V trimming: 4 bases; J trimming: 4 bases; junction bases outside the gene matches: 9. The CDR3 here is CATSDTAGAAYEQYF. CDR3 nucleotide sequence: TGTGCCACCAGTGACACGGCGGGAGCTGCTTACGAGCAGTACTTC.

The genes are TRBV29-1 and TRBJ1-1, with D unclear. The germline gives CDR1 SQVTM, CDR2 ANQGSEA. The length of the CDR3 is 11 residues. Deletions cut 4 bases from V and 1 base from J, with 4 bases between. The CDR3 protein is CSVGKNTEAFF. CDR3 nucleotide sequence: TGCAGCGTTGGTAAGAACACTGAAGCTTTCTTT.

The rearrangement uses TRBV29-1 and TRBJ2-4; the match to TRBD1 covers 7 bases. The germline V gene has CDR1 SQVTM and CDR2 ANQGSEA. Trimming cost V 3 bases and J 5 bases; bases outside gene matches: 7. The CDR3 runs 14 residues. The CDR3 sequence: CSVETGSVQNIQYF. CDR3 DNA: TGCAGCGTTGAGACAGGGTCGGTCCAAAACATTCAGTACTTC. Together with reference TRBV29-1 and TRBJ2-4, the CDR3 gives the full variable domain: SAVISQKPSRDICQRGTSLTIQCQVDSQVTMMFWYRQQPGQSLTLIATANQGSEATYESGFVIDKFPISRPNLTFSTLTVSNMSPEDSSIYLCSVETGSVQNIQYFGAGTRLSVL.

The chain couples TRBV7-3 to TRBJ2-2; D might be TRBD1 (6 bases). Trimming cost V 3 bases and J 5 bases, with 13 bases left between them. This CDR3 region has 15 residues. Germline V CDR1 and CDR2: SGHTA, FQGTGA. The CDR3 reads CASSFSTGPTGELFF. Here the CDR3 DNA reads TGTGCCAGCAGCTTCTCAACAGGGCCTACCGGGGAGCTGTTTTTT.

The CDR3, as DNA: TGTGCCAGCAGTTACTCGGGCAGTGCATACCAAGAGACCCAGTACTTC. It encodes CASSYSGSAYQETQYF. This sequence joins TRBV6-6 and TRBJ2-5; D is ambiguous. This CDR3 is built from 16 residues. Germline CDR1 MNHNY, CDR2 SVGAGI (reference sequence). The V end was cut by 0 bases, the J end by 0 bases, with 11 bases between.